A single sample gave rise to the 17 T cell receptor beta chains below, sequenced in a study of high-grade serous ovarian cancer treatment subgroups. Here immunoSEQ multiplex PCR was the method, and the copy in TCRdb shows in-frame clones only, minus some. This sample yields about 36,000 clones, of which about 79% are seen a single time; roughly 3% belongs to the top ten. The tumor samples were collected prior to definitive surgery or chemotherapy. The sample was tumor tissue. Every receptor here comes from a human donor with high-grade serous ovarian cancer.

The chain recombines TRBV28 with TRBJ2-7, with TRBD2 matching 8 bases. Germline V gene sequence: CDR1 MDHEN, CDR2 SYDVKM. This CDR3 has 15 residues. J lost 6 bases, V lost 6 bases, and 13 bases had no gene match. CDR3 residues: CASSPAGGAKGEQYF. The CDR3 coding sequence is TGTGCCAGCAGCCCCGCGGGGGGAGCCAAAGGCGAGCAGTACTTC.

This chain links TRBV28 with TRBJ2-7; possibly TRBD1 or TRBD2 for D (6 bases each). V dropped 8 bases and J dropped 6 bases, with 23 bases sitting between them. CDR3 length: 15 amino acids. CDR1 MDHEN and CDR2 SYDVKM come from the germline V gene. CDR3 in DNA: TGTGCCAGCTCTCTCGACGGGGCCGGGGGCATCGAGCAGTACTTC. Its protein product is CASSLDGAGGIEQYF.

This sequence joins TRBV14 and TRBJ1-2, with D perhaps TRBD1 (5 bases). Germline-derived CDR1 and CDR2 are SGHDN and FVKESK. CDR3 length equals 18 residues. V gave up 0 bases and J gave up 0 bases, with 17 bases separating them. CDR3 bases: TGTGCCAGCAGCCAAGATCCCCAATCTGACAGAGCTAACTATGGCTACACCTTC. Its protein is CASSQDPQSDRANYGYTF.

The V gene is TRBV27, the J gene TRBJ1-4; D unclear. The CDR3 has 15 residues. Trimming removed 3 bases from V and 6 bases from J, with 14 bases in between. Germline V gene sequence: CDR1 MNHEY, CDR2 SMNVEV (reference sequence). Here the CDR3 reads CASSFLGREHEKLFF. The CDR3 DNA is TGTGCCAGCAGTTTTCTTGGGCGGGAGCATGAAAAACTGTTTTTT.

V is TRBV12-5 and J is TRBJ1-1, with D possibly being TRBD1 (5 bases). V shed 6 bases and J shed 1 base, with 15 bases lying between them. This CDR3 spans 15 amino acids. Germline values: CDR1 LGHNT, CDR2 FRNRAP. CDR3 sequence (DNA): TGTGCTAGTGGCCAACCCCCAACAGGGAACACTGAAGCTTTCTTT. Its translation is CASGQPPTGNTEAFF.

The V call is TRBV7-2, the J call TRBJ2-5; TRBD2 agrees at 9 bases. V was clipped by 1 base and J by 2 bases; unmatched bases: 11. Germline CDR1 reads SGHTA; CDR2 reads FQGNSA. This CDR3 is 18 amino acids long. In nucleotides, the CDR3 is TGTGCCAGCAGCTTAGGGGGGCCGGGACTAGCCCCGCAAGAGACCCAGTACTTC. Amino acids: CASSLGGPGLAPQETQYF.

The chain combines TRBV29-1 with TRBJ1-2, with D unclear. This CDR3 region has 13 residues. Germline CDR1 SQVTM, CDR2 ANQGSEA. Trimming cost V 7 bases and J 6 bases, with 18 bases left between them. CDR3 nucleotide sequence: TGCAGCGCCAGAGGCAGGATAGTTGATGGCTACACCTTC. Amino acids: CSARGRIVDGYTF. The entire variable domain, with the rest obtained from reference TRBV29-1 and TRBJ1-2, is as follows: SAVISQKPSRDICQRGTSLTIQCQVDSQVTMMFWYRQQPGQSLTLIATANQGSEATYESGFVIDKFPISRPNLTFSTLTVSNMSPEDSSIYLCSARGRIVDGYTFGSGTRLTVV.

This chain joins TRBV4-3 and TRBJ1-2; the D is unclear. This CDR3 spans 13 amino acids. The germline CDR1 and CDR2 sequences are LGHNA and YSLEER. Trimming left V 2 bases short and J 4 bases short, with 8 bases between. The CDR3 here is CASSQLKGYGYTF. CDR3 nucleotide sequence: TGCGCCAGCAGCCAACTTAAGGGCTATGGCTACACCTTC.

The chain carries TRBV18 and TRBJ2-5; D is unclear. Germline V gene sequence: CDR1 KGHSH, CDR2 LQKENI. CDR3 length: 13 amino acids. V was clipped by 5 bases and J by 5 bases, with 12 bases between them. The CDR3 nucleotides are TGTGCCAGCTCATCCGGATACGGGGAGACCCAGTACTTC. It codes for CASSSGYGETQYF.

J is TRBJ2-1 and V is TRBV7-3; 7 bases map to TRBD1. Trimming at V came to 5 bases and at J to 6 bases, leaving 10 bases not matched to a gene. Per the germline V gene, CDR1 is SGHTA and CDR2 is FQGTGA. CDR3 length: 15 amino acids. Here the CDR3 DNA reads TGTGCCAGCAGCCAAGGGACAGTACGGTCCAATGAGCAGTTCTTC. Amino acid sequence: CASSQGTVRSNEQFF.

The chain joins TRBV5-1 to TRBJ2-5; 9 bases are shared with TRBD2. Germline V CDR1 and CDR2: SGHRS, YFSETQ. J was trimmed by 5 bases and V by 4 bases; bases with no gene match: 15. The CDR3 covers 17 residues. The CDR3 sequence is CASSPGIAGARGETQYF. CDR3 bases: TGCGCCAGCAGCCCGGGAATAGCGGGGGCCCGGGGGGAGACCCAGTACTTC.

The chain carries TRBV7-3 and TRBJ2-2; 10 nucleotides line up with TRBD2. The CDR3 is 15 amino acids. V lost 5 bases, J lost 5 bases, and 5 bases stayed unmatched. Germline CDR1 reads SGHTA; CDR2 reads FQGTGA. The CDR3 loop reads CASSPRTSGTGELFF. CDR3 nucleotide sequence: TGTGCCAGCAGCCCGCGGACTAGCGGAACCGGGGAGCTGTTTTTT.

The chain links TRBV28 to TRBJ2-7; no definite D call. Trimming took 3 bases from V and 7 from J, leaving 7 bases between them. Germline V CDR1 and CDR2: MDHEN, SYDVKM. CDR3 length: 11 residues. The CDR3: CASSFFREQYF. The CDR3 DNA reads as TGTGCCAGCAGTTTCTTCCGGGAGCAGTACTTC.

V is TRBV4-1 and J is TRBJ1-5; the D gene is possibly TRBD1 (6 bases). V dropped 5 bases and J dropped 0 bases, with 26 bases sitting between them. This CDR3 is 20 amino acids long. CDR1 and CDR2 from the germline V gene are MGHRA and YSYEKL. The DNA for the CDR3 is TGCGCCAGCAGCACCAACTACGACGAGGACAGCGTATATAGCAATCAGCCCCAGCATTTT. Protein product: CASSTNYDEDSVYSNQPQHF.

This clone has just one count. The chain is built from TRBV11-2 and TRBJ2-1; D not resolved. This CDR3 spans 16 amino acids. CDR1 and CDR2 from the germline V gene are SGHAT and FQNNGV. Trimming took 2 bases from V and 0 from J, leaving 11 bases between them. CDR3 sequence (DNA): TGTGCCAGCAGCTTAAATTTCGACGGCTCCTACAATGAGCAGTTCTTC. The encoded protein is CASSLNFDGSYNEQFF.

The rearrangement uses TRBV7-8 and TRBJ2-2, with 15 bases matching TRBD2. The V segment lost 5 bases and the J segment 2 bases; nucleotides outside the gene matches: 6. The CDR3 has 18 residues. CDR1 and CDR2 from the germline V gene are SGHVS and FQNEAQ. This CDR3 reads CASSPWTSGRVNTGELFF. Written as DNA, the CDR3 is TGTGCCAGCAGCCCATGGACTAGCGGGAGGGTTAACACCGGGGAGCTGTTTTTT.

V usage is TRBV7-9 and J usage is TRBJ1-4; no definite D call. The V gene's germline CDR1 is SEHNR and CDR2 FQNEAQ (reference sequence). The CDR3 totals 13 residues. V dropped 6 bases and J dropped 4 bases, with 9 bases sitting between them. The CDR3: CASRVPGNEKLFF. CDR3 in DNA: TGTGCCAGCAGGGTACCGGGTAATGAAAAACTGTTTTTT.